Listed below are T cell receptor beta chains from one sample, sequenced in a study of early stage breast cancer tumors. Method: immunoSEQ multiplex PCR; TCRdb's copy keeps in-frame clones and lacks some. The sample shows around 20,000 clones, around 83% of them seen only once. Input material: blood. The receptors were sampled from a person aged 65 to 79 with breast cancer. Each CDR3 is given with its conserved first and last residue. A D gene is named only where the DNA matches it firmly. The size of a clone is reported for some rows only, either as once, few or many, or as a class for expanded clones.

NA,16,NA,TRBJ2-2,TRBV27,TGTGCCAGCAGTTCTACTCGTATAGCCTTAACCGGGGAGCTGTTTTTT,CASSSTRIALTGELFF
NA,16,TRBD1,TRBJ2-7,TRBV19,TGTGCCAGTAGAATCAGAGGGGACAGTCCAGCCTACGAGCAGTACTTC,CASRIRGDSPAYEQYF
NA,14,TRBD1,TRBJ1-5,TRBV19,TGTGCCACCAATCCCGGGACAGGGGTTCAGCCCCAGCATTTT,CATNPGTGVQPQHF
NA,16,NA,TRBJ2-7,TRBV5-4,TGTGCCAGCAGCCGAGGGGGTAGGTTAGACTCCTACGAGCAGTACTTC,CASSRGGRLDSYEQYF
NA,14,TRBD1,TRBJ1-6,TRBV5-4,TGTGCCAGCCGGACAGGGGGCGCGGGATCACCCCTCCACTTT,CASRTGGAGSPLHF
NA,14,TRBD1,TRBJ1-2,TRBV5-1,TGCGCCAGCAGCCAGGGACAGGGGGCTAGTGGCTACACCTTC,CASSQGQGASGYTF
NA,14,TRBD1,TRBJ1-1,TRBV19,TGTGCCAGTGGGACAGGGAGGGGGGGAACTGAAGCTTTCTTT,CASGTGRGGTEAFF
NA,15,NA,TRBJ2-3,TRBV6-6,TGTGCCAGCAGACTGGACTTATCGGGGACAGATACGCAGTATTTT,CASRLDLSGTDTQYF
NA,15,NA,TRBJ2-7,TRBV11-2,TGTGCCAGCAGCTTTGGAGCGGGCAGGACCTACGAGCAGTACTTC,CASSFGAGRTYEQYF
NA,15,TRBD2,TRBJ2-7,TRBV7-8,TGTGCCAGCAGCTTAGGAGTGGGCGGGGGCTACGAGCAGTACTTC,CASSLGVGGGYEQYF
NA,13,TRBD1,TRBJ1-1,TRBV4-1,TGCGCCAGCAGCCAGGACAGGTTCACTGAAGCTTTCTTT,CASSQDRFTEAFF
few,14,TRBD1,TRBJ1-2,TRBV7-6,TGTGCCAGCAGCTCCGGGACAGGGCCCTATGGCTACACCTTC,CASSSGTGPYGYTF
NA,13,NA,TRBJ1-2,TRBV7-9,TGTGCCAGCAGCTTAAGGTTGGGAGATGGCTACACCTTC,CASSLRLGDGYTF
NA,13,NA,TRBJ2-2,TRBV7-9,TGTGCCAGCAGCTTAGGAGGAACCGGGGAGCTGTTTTTT,CASSLGGTGELFF
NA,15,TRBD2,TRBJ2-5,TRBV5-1,TGCGCCAGCAGCTTGGGAACTAGCGGGGGTGAGACCCAGTACTTC,CASSLGTSGGETQYF
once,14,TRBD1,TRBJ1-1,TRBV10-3,TGTGCCATCAGTGAAAGGGGGCTATGGACTGAAGCTTTCTTT,CAISERGLWTEAFF
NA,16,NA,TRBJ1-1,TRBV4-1,TGCGCCAGCAGCCAAGGAATCGACAGCCCCTACACTGAAGCTTTCTTT,CASSQGIDSPYTEAFF
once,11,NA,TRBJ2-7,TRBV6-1,TGTGCCAGCACCCGAAGGGGCGAGCAGTACTTC,CASTRRGEQYF
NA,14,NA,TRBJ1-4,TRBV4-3,TGCGCCAGCAGCCCCCAGGGAACTAATGAAAAACTGTTTTTT,CASSPQGTNEKLFF
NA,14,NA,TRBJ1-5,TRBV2,TGTGCCAGCACAGGGGTCTCGAGCAATCAGCCCCAGCATTTT,CASTGVSSNQPQHF
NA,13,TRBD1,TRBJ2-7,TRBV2,TGTGCCAGCAGGATTGACAGGGCCTACGAGCAGTACTTC,CASRIDRAYEQYF
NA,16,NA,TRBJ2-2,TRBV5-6,TGTGCCAGCAGCTTGTTCACAGGGACGAACACCGGGGAGCTGTTTTTT,CASSLFTGTNTGELFF
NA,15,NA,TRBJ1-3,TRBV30,TGTGCCTGGACGGACACGGTGAGCTCTGGAAACACCATATATTTT,CAWTDTVSSGNTIYF
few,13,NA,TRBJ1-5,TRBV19,TGTGCCAGCAAACAGGGTAGCAATCAGCCCCAGCATTTT,CASKQGSNQPQHF
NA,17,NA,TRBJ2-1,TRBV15,TGTGCCACCAGCAGAGTGCGTTCAACCTTCTCCTACAATGAGCAGTTCTTC,CATSRVRSTFSYNEQFF
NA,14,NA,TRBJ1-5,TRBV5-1,TGCGCCAGCAGCTTGGAAGGGGGCAATCAGCCCCAGCATTTT,CASSLEGGNQPQHF